This section outlines one T cell receptor (beta chain) sequence together with its context. This sample was included in a study of blood T cell repertoires in COVID-19. Overall study context: PBMCs, B-cell-depleted T cells, or T cells were the source of the cDNA or gDNA that made up the material.

In the authors' methods: Amplified reference gene primers provided the basis for estimating nucleated cell counts. Generated by immunoSEQ multiplex PCR, the TCRdb table keeps only in-frame clones and is missing some. That table supplies the V and J calls and clone size; D and trimming were determined from the DNA. The table lists about 120,000 clones, 83% of them singletons. Material for sequencing was peripheral blood. The TCR sequence derives from a man between 25 and 39 years old with acute or convalescent COVID-19.

The CDR3 nucleotides read TGTGCCAGCAGCCAAGTCAGCGGCAATGAGCAGTTCTTC. The encoded protein is CASSQVSGNEQFF. The rearrangement uses TRBV3-1 (or the pseudogene TRBV3-2) and TRBJ2-1; D is possibly TRBD2 (5 bases). CDR1 and CDR2 from the germline V gene are LGHDT and YNNKEL (reference sequence). The ends were cut back, 1 base at V and 6 bases at J, with 7 bases in the middle. The CDR3 consists of 13 residues.